This is a list of T cell receptor beta chains from one sample in a study of early T cells in non-severe SARS-CoV-2 infection. MiXCR, applied by TCRdb to the 5' RACE reads, yields one record per CDR3 protein. The profile shows about 98,000 distinct CDR3 sequences, 13% of them singletons. The sample consisted of whole blood. All receptors come from an adult who was a healthcare worker with PCR-confirmed SARS-CoV-2 infection or an uninfected control (not recorded which). CDR3s leave out the opening cysteine and the closing phenylalanine or tryptophan.

J gene | V gene | CDR3 protein
TRBJ2-7 | TRBV10-3 | AISEGARQGANEQY
TRBJ2-7 | TRBV7-9 | ASSSRQGAYEQY
TRBJ2-7 | TRBV15 | ATSRAGQGWEQY
TRBJ2-7 | TRBV21-1 | ASGVPYEQY
TRBJ2-7 | TRBV5-6 | ASSHRTGSYEQY
TRBJ2-1 | TRBV29-1 | SGTLAVSYNEQF
TRBJ2-3 | TRBV20-1 | SAREGAGFSDTQY
TRBJ2-5 | TRBV2 | ASREDREETQY
TRBJ2-3 | TRBV7-7 | ASSLRGPGDTQY
TRBJ1-2 | TRBV14 | ASSQDLNYGYT
TRBJ2-1 | TRBV2 | ASSPSGRYNEQF
TRBJ2-1 | TRBV20-1 | SAYKAGESYNEQF
TRBJ2-7 | TRBV28 | ASSAWTDKSHEQY
TRBJ1-5 | TRBV19 | ASRKNGGNQPQH
TRBJ2-1 | TRBV7-6 | ASSLGPTYNEQF
TRBJ2-2 | TRBV28 | ASNLISRGELF
TRBJ2-1 | TRBV27 | ASSSNLAGGRPYNEQF
TRBJ1-2 | TRBV6-5 | ASSYSTGYGYT
TRBJ1-1 | TRBV6-1 | ASSEWGRTEAF
TRBJ1-4 | TRBV4-1 | ASSQDAGRNEKLF
TRBJ2-2 | TRBV10-3 | ATSGTANTGELF
TRBJ1-2 | TRBV6-2/TRBV6-3 | ASSKWEWSGYT
TRBJ2-5 | TRBV6-2/TRBV6-3 | ASSLGTDLGTQY
TRBJ2-7 | TRBV27 | ASSSTGTGPEQY
TRBJ2-1 | TRBV7-9 | ASSYRDFTYNEQF
TRBJ1-4 | TRBV4-1 | ASSPETGARSKLF
TRBJ1-2 | TRBV12-3/TRBV12-4 | ASSPRTYGYT
TRBJ2-1 | TRBV27 | ASGEHFDEQF
TRBJ1-6 | TRBV20-1 | SASGTGNSPLH
TRBJ1-2 | TRBV10-3 | AISESGVYGYT
TRBJ1-1 | TRBV5-1 | ASSLRWAENTEAF
TRBJ2-7 | TRBV13 | ASSPPTADEQY
TRBJ2-3 | TRBV12-3/TRBV12-4 | ASSLGQRGTGDTQY
TRBJ1-1 | TRBV18 | ARSPRQGLNTEAF
TRBJ2-5 | TRBV2 | ATKLGMSEETQY
TRBJ2-1 | TRBV29-1 | SVDSSGNINEQF
TRBJ2-5 | TRBV10-3 | AITGTPQGSATQY
TRBJ2-5 | TRBV6-1 | ASSPRTSGTLETQY
TRBJ2-1 | TRBV4-1 | ASSRVFFASSYNEQF
TRBJ2-1 | TRBV12-3/TRBV12-4 | ASSPISNEQF
TRBJ1-2 | TRBV7-8 | ASSPVFRALANYGYT
TRBJ2-3 | TRBV4-3 | ASSQDPRDRGQY
TRBJ1-1 | TRBV6-2/TRBV6-3 | ASSPPWTGGVETEAF
TRBJ1-5 | TRBV29-1 | SVESSRDQPQH
TRBJ2-5 | TRBV5-1 | ASRIGKVSETQY
TRBJ1-1 | TRBV28 | ASSLGVLTEAF
TRBJ2-6 | TRBV6-1 | ASSELGTGANVLT
TRBJ2-7 | TRBV9 | ASSVGAGTYEQY
TRBJ2-1 | TRBV20-1 | SATGPVTINEQF
TRBJ1-1 | TRBV28 | ASSPRRGSTEAF
TRBJ1-1 | TRBV20-1 | SASSRTGESTEAF
TRBJ1-1 | TRBV4-3 | ASSQVRENTEAF
TRBJ2-7 | TRBV4-1 | ASSQPTASLREQY